Listed below are T cell receptor beta chains from one sample, sequenced in a study of T cell responses to AZD1222 COVID-19 vaccine. Sequencing used immunoSEQ multiplex PCR; TCRdb keeps in-frame clones, though not all of them. The table lists over 150,000 clones, roughly 94% of them singletons. Material: peripheral blood, obtained 28 days after the second AZD1222 dose. These receptors were obtained from an adult who received the AZD1222 COVID-19 vaccine. Each CDR3 is given with its conserved first and last residue. Each record gives: CDR3 length, J gene, V gene, clone size, CDR3 protein. Not all rows give a size; the values are once, few, many and, for expanded clones, a class.

>13|TRBJ1-2|TRBV11-2|once
CASTPATNYGYTF
>16|TRBJ1-6|TRBV2|.
CASSEFNAGVNSPLHF
>14|TRBJ2-3|TRBV7-2|.
CASSSGLHTDTQYF
>14|TRBJ1-2|TRBV28|.
CASSRDITNYGYTF
>16|TRBJ1-4|TRBV19|.
CASSTRSDSANEKLFF
>12|TRBJ1-3|TRBV11-2|.
CASSLEGNTIYF
>14|TRBJ2-5|TRBV27|.
CASRLIAAAETQYF
>16|TRBJ2-3|TRBV4-3|few
CASSQVSGGGLDTQYF
>15|TRBJ2-3|TRBV7-9|.
CASIRAGELADTQYF
>20|TRBJ2-1|TRBV5-8|.
CASRKRVAGGTSATYNEQFF
>14|TRBJ2-1|TRBV19|.
CASRDRAREGEQFF
>14|TRBJ1-5|TRBV28|once
CASSLWTGNQPQHF
>17|TRBJ2-5|TRBV6-1|.
CASSENLAVISRETQYF